The sequence of this T cell receptor beta chain was determined in a study of blood T cell repertoires in COVID-19. The CDR3 sequence is 13 residues long. Trimming took 4 bases from V and 7 from J, leaving 10 bases between them. Germline values: CDR1 SNHLY, CDR2 FYNNEI. Generated by immunoSEQ multiplex PCR, the TCRdb table keeps only in-frame clones and is missing some. This sample carries approximately 400,000 clones, 70% to 90% of them seen once, and the ten largest clones take 1.3%. This clonotype originated in a man aged 25-45 years who had recovered from COVID-19. Sequencing was carried out using PBMCs or T cells enriched from blood (not recorded which). The chain recombines TRBV2 with TRBJ1-4; D remains ambiguous. The CDR3 is CASSGVAGEKLFF. The CDR3 bases are TGTGCCAGCAGTGGGGTTGCGGGTGAAAAACTGTTTTTT.